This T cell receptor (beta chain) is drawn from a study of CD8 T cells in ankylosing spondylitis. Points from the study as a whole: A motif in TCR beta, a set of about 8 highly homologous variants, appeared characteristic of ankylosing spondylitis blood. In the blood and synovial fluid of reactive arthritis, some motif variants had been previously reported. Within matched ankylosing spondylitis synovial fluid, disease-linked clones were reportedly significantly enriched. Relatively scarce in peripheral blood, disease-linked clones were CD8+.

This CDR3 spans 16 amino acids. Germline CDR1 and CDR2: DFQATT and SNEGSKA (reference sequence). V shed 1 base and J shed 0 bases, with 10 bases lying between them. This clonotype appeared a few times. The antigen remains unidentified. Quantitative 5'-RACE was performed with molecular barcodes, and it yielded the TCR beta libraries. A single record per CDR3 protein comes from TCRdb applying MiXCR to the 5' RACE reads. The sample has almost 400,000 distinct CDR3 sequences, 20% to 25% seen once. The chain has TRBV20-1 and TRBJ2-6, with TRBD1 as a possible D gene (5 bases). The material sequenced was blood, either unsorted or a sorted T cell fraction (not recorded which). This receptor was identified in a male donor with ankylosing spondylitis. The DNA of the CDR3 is TGCAGTGCTAGAGTTTCTCAGGGCTCTGGGGCCAACGTCCTGACTTTC. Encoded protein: CSARVSQGSGANVLTF.